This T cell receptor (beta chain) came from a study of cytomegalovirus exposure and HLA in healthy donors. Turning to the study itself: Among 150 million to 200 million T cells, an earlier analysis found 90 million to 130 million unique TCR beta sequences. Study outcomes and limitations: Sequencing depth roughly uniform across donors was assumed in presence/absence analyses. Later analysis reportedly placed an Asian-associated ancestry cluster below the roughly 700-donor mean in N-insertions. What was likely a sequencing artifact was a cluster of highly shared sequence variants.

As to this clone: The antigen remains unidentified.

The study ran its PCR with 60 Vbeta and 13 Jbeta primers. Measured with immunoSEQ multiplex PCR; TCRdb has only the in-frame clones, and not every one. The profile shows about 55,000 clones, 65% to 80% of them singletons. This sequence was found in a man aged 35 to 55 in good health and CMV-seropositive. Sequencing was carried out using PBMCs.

The CDR3 DNA is TGTGCCAGCAGCCTTGACAGGGGGAACGGCTACACCTTC. This sequence encodes CASSLDRGNGYTF. The chain uses TRBV7-9 and TRBJ1-2; 9 bases map to TRBD1. There are 13 residues in the CDR3. Per the germline V gene, CDR1 is SEHNR and CDR2 is FQNEAQ (reference sequence). Trimming cost V 5 bases and J 8 bases; bases outside gene matches: 6.